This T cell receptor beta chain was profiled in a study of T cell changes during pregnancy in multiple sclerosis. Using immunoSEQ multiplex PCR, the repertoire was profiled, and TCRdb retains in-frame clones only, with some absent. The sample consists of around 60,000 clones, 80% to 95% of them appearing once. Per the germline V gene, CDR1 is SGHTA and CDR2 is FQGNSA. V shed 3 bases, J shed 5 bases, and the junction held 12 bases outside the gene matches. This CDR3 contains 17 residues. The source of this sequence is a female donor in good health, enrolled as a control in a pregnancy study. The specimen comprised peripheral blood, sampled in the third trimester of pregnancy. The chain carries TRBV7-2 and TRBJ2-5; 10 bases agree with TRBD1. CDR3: CASSLIDRGQGRETQYF. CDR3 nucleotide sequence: TGTGCCAGCAGCTTGATCGACAGGGGGCAGGGTCGGGAGACCCAGTACTTC.